Sequencing of this T cell receptor (beta chain) was carried out in a study of shared clonotypes between healthy human individuals (dated by TCRdb to the early 2020s). About the investigation overall: Three men and two women, aged 18 to 49 years, made up the cohort. For each donor, three plates each were used for CD4 naive and CD4 memory, two plates were used for CD8 naive, and one plate was used for CD8 memory. To estimate repertoire size and how much clonotypes are shared between individuals, the study performed deep sequencing of blood TCR repertoires from a few healthy adults. Libraries were prepared and TCR repertoires were sequenced by different laboratories using diverse techniques, in order to increase sequencing depth and limit assay-specific biases. Each donor's leukapheresis produced roughly between roughly 0.85 and 9 billion PBMCs. On the study overall, not on this receptor specifically: Incomplete sequencing was indicated by rarefaction of sorted-subset datasets, despite the large sequencing depth. Only blood was sampled, and tissue TCR repertoires likely differ from those in blood. The small number of donors limited the genetic and exposure-history diversity represented. Estimated clonotype richness was generally larger for naive than for memory subsets. Based on pairwise subsampling, the degree of clonotype sharing among donors was expected to be affected by sequencing depth. Compared with non-shared clonotypes, clonotypes shared by all four sorted-subset donors had higher generation probabilities. Sharing across a few donors was observed for approximately 5% of naive CD4, around 3.5% of naive CD8, over 2% of memory CD4, and roughly 0.4% of memory CD8 clonotypes.

V is cut back by 6 bases and J by 5 bases, with 6 bases in the junction unmatched. As encoded in the germline V gene, CDR1 is KGHSH while CDR2 is LQKENI. The CDR3 sequence holds 14 residues, the cysteine and phenylalanine included. Only CDR3 DNA is held: 42 bases, read in frame from base 1. Using the deep immunoSEQ assay, multiplex PCR amplified TCR CDR3 regions from genomic DNA. Genomic DNA extracted from each cell subset was distributed evenly over all wells of several immunoSEQ 96-well plates, and each plate served as one replicate. For sorted subsets, each replicate PCR was loaded with 150 to 250 ng genomic DNA, equivalent to about 30,000 T cell genomes. Purified libraries were quantified with a Qubit 3.0 fluorometer, sized on a Bioanalyzer 2100, and re-quantified with the KAPA Library Quantification kit. Every immunoSEQ 96-well plate was sequenced on a dedicated single-read 150-cycle Illumina NextSeq 550 flow cell. The original pipeline was this. Because the immunoSEQ output included only junctional sequences and no quality scores, the filtering could not be the same as the filtering used for full-length reads. Sequences were annotated with PyIR, a Python wrapper for IgBLAST v1.9, using IMGT germline references to assign V/J genes and CDR3. Reads were filtered out if the reads had weak V/J assignments (E-value above 1e-6), no CDR3, stop codons, out-of-frame junctions, or ambiguous translated residues. V3J clonotypes were defined as sequences sharing an identical inferred V gene, J gene, and CDR3 amino acid sequence. To compute the percentage overlap between repertoires, the number of shared unique clonotypes was divided by the size of the smaller repertoire. RTK rarefaction, the Chao1 estimator, and Recon v2.1 estimates of unobserved clonotypes were used to assess repertoire richness. OLGA was used to compute generation probabilities for all TCRbeta clonotypes that the gDNA method yielded from a few donors. What TCRdb holds here is the immuneACCESS table cut down to in-frame rearrangements. Part of the clones is not present; checked against another copy, under half of the missing clones reflect an unresolved V gene, and the others are unexplained. That table furnishes V, J and clone size, whereas the DNA furnished D and trimming. The sample table contains approximately 110,000 clones; only one count was recorded for just over 65% of them. Of the sample, over 20% falls within the top ten clones.

Healthy HIV-negative adults with no recently reported acute infections or vaccinations were included as donors. Every donor was a Caucasian adult living in Nashville, Tennessee, USA. CD8 memory samples consisted of magnetically selected CD45RO+ cells combined with CCR7-negative CD45RA+ effector memory (TemRA) cells. After blood collection by leukapheresis, PBMCs were isolated using Ficoll-Histopaque density gradient centrifugation and then cryopreserved in the vapor phase of liquid nitrogen. Analytical flow cytometry was used to check the purity and quantity of every magnetically sorted T cell population. Each sorted fraction had its genomic DNA isolated and then quantified by UV absorbance on a Nanodrop 2000c. Of note for this clone: Its antigen target is currently unknown. No base-level quality is on record; no much larger clone is a single base apart.

The chain was built from TRBV18 and TRBJ2-7; 11 middle bases align to TRBD1. Input material: memory CD8+ T cells sorted from blood. The sample's cell subset or site label is to be understood as: CD45RO+ cells pooled with CCR7-negative TemRA cells. The receptor was derived from a woman younger than 45 in good health. CDR3 protein: CASSRTGGGNEQYF. The nucleotide sequence is given as TGTGCCAGCTCGCGGACAGGGGGCGGGAACGAGCAGTACTTC.